This T cell receptor (beta chain) emerged from a study of cytomegalovirus exposure and HLA in healthy donors. Study context: A data release that came early held approximately 85 million unique TCRs from HLA-typed donors.

Study-wide results and limits: Listed as cytomegalovirus-associated were about 160 TCR beta chains. What TCR beta sequences reportedly achieved was accurate prediction of HLA-A and HLA-B alleles in most subjects.

The V and J ends lost 3 bases and 4 bases, in that order; junction bases with no gene match: 6. Looked up from germline, CDR1 is SNHLY and CDR2 is FYNNEI. CDR3 length: 15 amino acids. On this clone itself: What it binds is unknown.

PCR was performed using 60 Vbeta and 13 Jbeta primers. The data were produced by immunoSEQ multiplex PCR, yet TCRdb's version contains in-frame clones alone and is incomplete. The sample shows over 150,000 clones, 70% to 80% of them seen only once. The sequence was collected from a man aged 35 to 55 in good health and CMV-seronegative. Sequenced: PBMCs. The V call is TRBV2, the J call TRBJ1-5, with 7 bases that match TRBD1. As DNA, the CDR3 is TGTGCCAGCAGTGATGTGGGGACAGATAATCAGCCCCAGCATTTT. It encodes CASSDVGTDNQPQHF.